Below, 9 T cell receptor beta chains from the same sample are listed, as sequenced in a study of Ad26.COV2.S vaccination and SARS-CoV-2 variants. Indicated treatment: 15 to 20 received Ad26.COV2.S at low or high dose, single or two shots; roughly five received placebo; per-sample allocation not given. Samples were taken on day 63 after the first vaccine or placebo injection. Some clones are missing from TCRdb's copy, which holds only in-frame ones; the method was immunoSEQ multiplex PCR. The repertoire holds around 300,000 clones, about 87% seen once, with 6.4% in the top ten. The material was peripheral blood, obtained in a trial of Ad26.COV2.S vaccine versus placebo. The receptor source for this set is a person aged 18-65 years who received the Ad26.COV2.S COVID-19 vaccine or a placebo.

The rearrangement links TRBV30 to TRBJ2-5; no reliable D call. The CDR3 contains 13 residues. Per germline, CDR1 GTSNPN and CDR2 SVGIG (reference sequence). Trimming cost V 2 bases and J 5 bases, with 12 bases left between them. DNA for the CDR3: TGTGCCTGGAGTCTGGTTAGTGGGGAGACCCAGTACTTC. It encodes CAWSLVSGETQYF.

The chain carries TRBV7-6 and TRBJ1-1; D not resolved. Germline assignment: CDR1 SGHVS and CDR2 FNYEAQ. The length of the CDR3 is 13 residues. Trimming cost V 1 base and J 0 bases, with 3 bases left between them. As DNA, the CDR3 is TGTGCCAGCAGCTTAGGAATGAACACTGAAGCTTTCTTT. Protein sequence: CASSLGMNTEAFF. The complete variable domain, with remaining parts taken from reference TRBV7-6 and TRBJ1-1, reads GAGVSQSPRYKVTKRGQDVALRCDPISGHVSLYWYRQALGQGPEFLTYFNYEAQQDKSGLPNDRFSAERPEGSISTLTIQRTEQRDSAMYRCASSLGMNTEAFFGQGTRLTVV.

This clone was seen a few times. The J gene is TRBJ2-7, the V gene TRBV18, with D perhaps TRBD2 (5 bases). The CDR3 sequence is 15 residues long. Germline V lookup: CDR1 KGHSH, CDR2 LQKENI. V lost 3 bases and J 0 bases, leaving 12 bases between the germline ends. The CDR3 spells CASSPGGLYSYEQYF. The DNA of the CDR3 is TGTGCCAGCTCACCCGGAGGACTGTACTCCTACGAGCAGTACTTC.

This rearrangement joins TRBV7-2 to TRBJ1-3; the D is unclear. The CDR3 has 14 amino acids. Looked up from germline, CDR1 is SGHTA and CDR2 is FQGNSA. The V end lost 2 bases, the J end lost 3 bases, and 8 bases lay between the germline ends. CDR3 region: CASSLRLGGNTIYF. DNA for the CDR3: TGTGCCAGCAGCTTAAGACTAGGTGGAAACACCATATATTTT.

Only one count was recorded for this clone. J is TRBJ2-7 and V is TRBV7-3; 7 nucleotides align to TRBD1. V shed 5 bases, J shed 0 bases, and the junction held 4 bases outside the gene matches. CDR1 and CDR2 from the germline V gene are SGHTA and FQGTGA. The length of the CDR3 is 14 residues. The CDR3 DNA follows: TGTGCCAGCAGCGCACAGGGGAACTCCTACGAGCAGTACTTC. Translation: CASSAQGNSYEQYF. Supplemented by reference TRBV7-3 and TRBJ2-7, the full variable domain reads GAGVSQTPSNKVTEKGKYVELRCDPISGHTALYWYRQSLGQGPEFLIYFQGTGAADDSGLPNDRFFAVRPEGSVSTLKIQRTERGDSAVYLCASSAQGNSYEQYFGPGTRLTVT.

The V gene is TRBV27, the J gene TRBJ2-7, with 10 bases aligning to TRBD2. There are 19 residues in the CDR3. V was clipped by 1 base and J by 1 base; unmatched bases: 13. Germline V gene lookup returns CDR1 MNHEY and CDR2 SMNVEV (reference sequence). The CDR3 sequence: CASSLYSVPSGSNSYEQYF. CDR3 DNA: TGTGCCAGCAGTTTATATAGTGTGCCTAGCGGGAGTAATTCCTACGAGCAGTACTTC.

The CDR3 region has the DNA TGTGCCAGCTCACCCGGGACACAGCGAAGCCAGCCCCAGCATTTT. This gives the protein CASSPGTQRSQPQHF. The gene calls are TRBV18 and TRBJ1-5, with D possibly TRBD1 on 6 matching bases. The V gene lost 3 bases and the J gene lost 7 bases, with 16 bases spanning the gap. This CDR3 is built from 15 residues. Germline values: CDR1 KGHSH, CDR2 LQKENI.

J is TRBJ1-6 and V is TRBV4-2; D not certain. V shed 4 bases and J shed 7 bases, with 8 bases lying between them. Germline V gene sequence: CDR1 LGHNA, CDR2 YNFKEQ. The CDR3 is made up of 13 amino acids. The CDR3 nucleotides read TGTGCCAGCAGCCTTGGACGGAATTCACCCCTCCACTTT. Protein sequence: CASSLGRNSPLHF.

This sequence joins TRBV27 and TRBJ1-2; D might be TRBD1 (6 bases). The V end lost 4 bases, the J end lost 4 bases, and 10 bases lay between the germline ends. The CDR3 covers 13 residues. The germline CDR1 and CDR2 sequences are MNHEY and SMNVEV (reference sequence). This CDR3 is CASSYRQAYGYTF. The CDR3 nucleotides read TGTGCCAGCAGTTACCGACAGGCCTATGGCTACACCTTC.